The sequence of this T cell receptor beta chain was determined in a study of CD8 T cells in ankylosing spondylitis. This clonotype turned up a few times. TCRdb reprocessed the 5' RACE reads with MiXCR, giving one entry per CDR3 protein. Of some 150,000 distinct CDR3 sequences in the sample, more than 9.5% were seen once. Sequences were obtained from blood, either unsorted or a sorted T cell fraction (not recorded which). The sequence was obtained from a female donor with ankylosing spondylitis or in good health (not recorded which).

CDR3 nucleotide sequence: TGTGCCAGCAGCTTCCGGGAGGGTCCCAACGAGCAGTACTTC. Protein sequence: CASSFREGPNEQYF. This sequence joins TRBV7-9 and TRBJ2-7; 8 nucleotides match TRBD2. Germline CDR1 is SEHNR and CDR2 is FQNEAQ (reference sequence). CDR3 length: 14 residues. The V gene end was trimmed by 3 bases and the J gene end by 5 bases; junction bases not matched to a gene: 6.